This T cell receptor (beta chain) comes out of a study of shared clonotypes between healthy human individuals. Naivety among CD8 cells was defined by CD45RO negativity and positive CCR7 selection, thereby excluding terminally differentiated effector memory CD45RA+ cells. This clone was observed once. Some clones are missing from TCRdb's copy, which holds only in-frame ones; the method was immunoSEQ multiplex PCR. This repertoire shows approximately 600,000 clones, around 96% found once; its top ten account for over 0.1%. Germline V gene lookup returns CDR1 SGHRS and CDR2 YFSETQ. The V and J ends lost 1 base and 6 bases respectively, with 17 bases between them. The CDR3 has 15 residues.

The sequenced sample consisted of naive CD8+ T cells sorted from blood. The clonotype comes from a woman aged 25 to 39 in good health. The chain has TRBV5-1 and TRBJ2-7, with D unclear. Written as DNA, the CDR3 is TGCGCCAGCAGCTTGCTGAACTCCACCTTCGGCGAGCAGTACTTC. Translating gives CASSLLNSTFGEQYF.